By share, the clone carrying this TCR beta chain ranks as medium-sized (0.01 to 0.1%). The antigen is undetermined. Germline loops: CDR1 MNHNS, CDR2 SASEGT. V dropped 6 bases and J dropped 6 bases, with 14 bases sitting between them. The CDR3 length is 13 residues. The data are from a study of breast tumors, draining lymph nodes, adjacent tissues. Overall study findings and caveats: Luminal-like breast cancer showed significantly greater tumor-nontumor repertoire similarity than basal-like breast cancer did. Most tumor T cells seemingly derive from lymph node, then expand in tumor. Tumor T cell lymph node origin was a supported hypothesis, not proven.

TCRdb re-analysed the multiplex PCR reads in MiXCR, keeping a single row per CDR3 protein. The sample has about 13,000 distinct CDR3 sequences, roughly 60% seen once. The specimen was tumor-adjacent breast tissue. This sequence was found in a female donor with breast cancer. Some clones in this sample may be carry-over from other donors' samples. The gene calls are TRBV6-1 and TRBJ2-5; tentatively, D is TRBD2 (6 bases). CDR3 coding DNA: TGTGCCAGCAGCACGGAGGGCTTGAAGACCCAGTACTTC. It yields the protein CASSTEGLKTQYF.